A selection of T cell receptor beta chains follows, all from one sample in a study of human versus mouse CDR3 diversity and MHC coevolution. Libraries were prepared by immunoSEQ multiplex PCR; TCRdb keeps only in-frame clonotypes and omits some of them. The sample lists about 73,000 clones; about 90% were seen once. The sequenced sample consisted of naive CD4+ T cells from blood. The receptor source for this set is a person aged 30 to 69 in good health. CDR3s include the opening cysteine and the closing phenylalanine or tryptophan. Fields, in order: J gene, D gene, clone size, V gene, CDR3 protein, CDR3 DNA. The D gene is left open where the match is weak. Size tells how often a clone was seen (once, few, many) or the class of an expanded clone, and some rows leave it out.

J: TRBJ2-7
D: NA
size: NA
V: TRBV5-1
CDR3: CASSPDSRRPKNAEQYF
DNA: TGCGCCAGCAGCCCGGACTCACGCCGCCCGAAAAACGCCGAGCAGTACTTC

J: TRBJ2-1
D: TRBD2
size: NA
V: TRBV5-6
CDR3: CASSPRTSGPYNEQFF
DNA: TGTGCCAGCAGCCCGAGGACTAGCGGCCCTTACAATGAGCAGTTCTTC

J: TRBJ2-3
D: NA
size: NA
V: TRBV27
CDR3: CASSWASYTDTQYF
DNA: TGTGCCAGCAGTTGGGCGAGCTACACAGATACGCAGTATTTT

J: TRBJ2-7
D: NA
size: NA
V: TRBV10-3
CDR3: CAISDARDGAVLEYF
DNA: TGTGCCATCAGTGATGCAAGGGATGGGGCTGTATTGGAATACTTC

J: TRBJ2-7
D: TRBD1
size: NA
V: TRBV19
CDR3: CASRDAGGKPYEQYF
DNA: TGTGCCAGTAGGGACGCAGGGGGCAAGCCCTACGAGCAGTACTTC

J: TRBJ1-5
D: NA
size: NA
V: TRBV6-1
CDR3: CASSVSENNQPQHF
DNA: TGTGCCAGCAGTGTGTCGGAGAACAATCAGCCCCAGCATTTT

J: TRBJ1-2
D: NA
size: once
V: TRBV6-5
CDR3: CASSYSGQFNYGYTF
DNA: TGTGCCAGCAGTTACTCCGGACAGTTTAACTATGGCTACACCTTC

J: TRBJ2-5
D: NA
size: NA
V: TRBV7-6
CDR3: CASSLNELKTQYF
DNA: TGTGCCAGCAGCTTAAATGAGTTGAAGACCCAGTACTTC

J: TRBJ1-5
D: TRBD1
size: NA
V: TRBV28
CDR3: CASSSFGQGINQPQHF
DNA: TGTGCCAGCAGTTCTTTTGGACAGGGTATCAATCAGCCCCAGCATTTT

J: TRBJ2-7
D: TRBD1
size: NA
V: TRBV9
CDR3: CASSPGGPGSYEQYF
DNA: TGTGCCAGCAGCCCAGGGGGCCCGGGCTCCTACGAGCAGTACTTC

J: TRBJ2-7
D: NA
size: once
V: TRBV7-9
CDR3: CASSFARGAGESEQYF
DNA: TGTGCCAGCAGCTTCGCCCGGGGGGCGGGAGAATCCGAGCAGTACTTC

J: TRBJ1-6
D: NA
size: NA
V: TRBV9
CDR3: CASSVVRDRSSYNSPLHF
DNA: TGTGCCAGCAGCGTAGTCCGAGACCGGAGCTCCTATAATTCACCCCTCCACTTT

J: TRBJ2-2
D: TRBD1
size: NA
V: TRBV25-1
CDR3: CASSPPTGFTGELFF
DNA: TGTGCCAGCAGCCCCCCGACAGGGTTCACCGGGGAGCTGTTTTTT

J: TRBJ2-1
D: TRBD1
size: few
V: TRBV10-3
CDR3: CAISRDRGFDEQFF
DNA: TGTGCCATCAGCCGGGACAGGGGGTTCGATGAGCAGTTCTTC

J: TRBJ1-2
D: NA
size: NA
V: TRBV5-5
CDR3: CASSLPGLYGYTF
DNA: TGTGCCAGCAGCTTACCGGGACTATATGGCTACACCTTC

J: TRBJ2-7
D: TRBD2
size: NA
V: TRBV14
CDR3: CASSPGLAVAGTSYEQYF
DNA: TGTGCCAGCAGCCCTGGACTAGCGGTAGCGGGTACGTCCTACGAGCAGTACTTC